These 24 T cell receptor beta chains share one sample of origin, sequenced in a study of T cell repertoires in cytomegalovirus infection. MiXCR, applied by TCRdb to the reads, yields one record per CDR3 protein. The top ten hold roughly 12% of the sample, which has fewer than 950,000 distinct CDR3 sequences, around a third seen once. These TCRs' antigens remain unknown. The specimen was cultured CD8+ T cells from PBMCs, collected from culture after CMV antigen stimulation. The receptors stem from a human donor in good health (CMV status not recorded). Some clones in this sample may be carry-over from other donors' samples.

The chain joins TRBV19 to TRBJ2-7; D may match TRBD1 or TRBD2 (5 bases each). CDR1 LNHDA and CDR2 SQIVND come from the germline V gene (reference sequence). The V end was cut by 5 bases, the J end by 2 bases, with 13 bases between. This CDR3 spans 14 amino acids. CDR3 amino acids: CASSPRQTTYEQYF. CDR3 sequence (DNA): TGTGCCAGTAGTCCACGACAGACTACCTACGAGCAGTACTTC.

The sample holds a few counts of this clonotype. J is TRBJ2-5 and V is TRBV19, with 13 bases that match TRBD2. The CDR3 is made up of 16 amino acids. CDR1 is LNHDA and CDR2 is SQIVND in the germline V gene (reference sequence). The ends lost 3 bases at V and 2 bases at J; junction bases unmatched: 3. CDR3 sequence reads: CASSIGLAGEQETQYF. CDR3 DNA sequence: TGTGCCAGTAGTATCGGACTAGCGGGGGAGCAAGAGACCCAGTACTTC.

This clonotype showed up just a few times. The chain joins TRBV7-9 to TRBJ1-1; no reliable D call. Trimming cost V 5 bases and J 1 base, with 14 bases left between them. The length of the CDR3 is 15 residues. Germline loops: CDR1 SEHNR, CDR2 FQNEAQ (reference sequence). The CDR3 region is CASSPQTWENTEAFF. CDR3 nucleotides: TGTGCCAGCAGCCCCCAAACATGGGAGAACACTGAAGCTTTCTTT.

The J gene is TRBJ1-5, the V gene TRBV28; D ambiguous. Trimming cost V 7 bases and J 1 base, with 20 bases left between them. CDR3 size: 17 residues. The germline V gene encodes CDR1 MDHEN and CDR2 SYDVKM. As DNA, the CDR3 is TGTGCCAGCACCCCAGCCTCCTCTCCCTGGAGCAATCAGCCCCAGCATTTT. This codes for CASTPASSPWSNQPQHF.

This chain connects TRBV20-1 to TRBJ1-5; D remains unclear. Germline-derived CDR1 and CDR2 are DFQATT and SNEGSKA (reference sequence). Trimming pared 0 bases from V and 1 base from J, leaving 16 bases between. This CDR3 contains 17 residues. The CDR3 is CSARDLEHTWSNQPQHF. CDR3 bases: TGCAGTGCTAGAGATCTGGAGCACACCTGGAGCAATCAGCCCCAGCATTTT.

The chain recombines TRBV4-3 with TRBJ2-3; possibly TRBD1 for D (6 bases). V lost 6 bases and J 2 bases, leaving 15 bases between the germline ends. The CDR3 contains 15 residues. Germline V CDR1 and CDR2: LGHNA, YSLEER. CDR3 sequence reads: CASRLDRSFTDTQYF. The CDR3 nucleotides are TGCGCCAGCAGACTCGACAGGAGCTTCACAGATACGCAGTATTTT.

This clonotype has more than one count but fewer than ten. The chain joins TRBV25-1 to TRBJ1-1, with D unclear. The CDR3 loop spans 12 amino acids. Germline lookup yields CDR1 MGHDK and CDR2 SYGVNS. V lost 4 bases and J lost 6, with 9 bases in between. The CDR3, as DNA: TGTGCCAGCAGTGGCCTAATTTCTGAAGCTTTCTTT. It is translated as CASSGLISEAFF. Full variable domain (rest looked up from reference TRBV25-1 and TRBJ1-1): EADIYQTPRYLVIGTGKKITLECSQTMGHDKMYWYQQDPGMELHLIHYSYGVNSTEKGDLSSESTVSRIRTEHFPLTLESARPSHTSQYLCASSGLISEAFFGQGTRLTVV.

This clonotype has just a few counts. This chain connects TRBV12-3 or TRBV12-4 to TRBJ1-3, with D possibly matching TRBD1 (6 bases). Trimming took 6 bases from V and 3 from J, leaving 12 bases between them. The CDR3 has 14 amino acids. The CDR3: CASRDRGDGNTIYF. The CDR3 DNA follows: TGTGCCAGCAGGGATAGGGGGGATGGAAACACCATATATTTT.

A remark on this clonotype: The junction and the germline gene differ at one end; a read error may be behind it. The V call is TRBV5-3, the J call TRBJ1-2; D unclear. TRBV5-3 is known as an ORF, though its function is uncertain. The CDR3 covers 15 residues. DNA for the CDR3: TGTGCCAGCAGCTCTATCGGGCAGGCTAACTATGGCTACACCTTC. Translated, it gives CASSSIGQANYGYTF.

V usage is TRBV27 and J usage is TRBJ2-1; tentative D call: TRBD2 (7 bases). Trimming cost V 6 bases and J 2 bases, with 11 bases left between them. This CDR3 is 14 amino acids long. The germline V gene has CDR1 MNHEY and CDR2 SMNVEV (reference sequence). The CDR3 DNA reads TGTGCCAGCAGGCGGGGGCCCACCTACAATGAGCAGTTCTTC. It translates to CASRRGPTYNEQFF.

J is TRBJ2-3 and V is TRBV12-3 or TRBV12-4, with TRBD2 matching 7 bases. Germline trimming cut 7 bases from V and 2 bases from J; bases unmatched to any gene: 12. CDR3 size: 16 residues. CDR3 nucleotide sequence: TGTGCCAGCACCTGGGAGGGGAGAGGACCCACAGATACGCAGTATTTT. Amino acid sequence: CASTWEGRGPTDTQYF.

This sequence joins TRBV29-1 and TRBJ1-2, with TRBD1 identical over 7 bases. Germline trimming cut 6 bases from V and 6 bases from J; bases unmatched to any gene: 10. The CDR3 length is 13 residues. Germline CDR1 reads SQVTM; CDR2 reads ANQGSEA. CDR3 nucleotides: TGCAGCGTCCACGACAGGGCTAGGGATGGCTACACCTTC. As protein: CSVHDRARDGYTF.

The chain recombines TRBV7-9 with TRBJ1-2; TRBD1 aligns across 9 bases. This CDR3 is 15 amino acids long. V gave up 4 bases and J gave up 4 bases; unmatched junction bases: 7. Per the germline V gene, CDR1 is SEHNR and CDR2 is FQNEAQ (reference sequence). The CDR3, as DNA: TGTGCCAGCAGCTCTACAGGGGGCACGGGCTATGGCTACACCTTC. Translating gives CASSSTGGTGYGYTF.

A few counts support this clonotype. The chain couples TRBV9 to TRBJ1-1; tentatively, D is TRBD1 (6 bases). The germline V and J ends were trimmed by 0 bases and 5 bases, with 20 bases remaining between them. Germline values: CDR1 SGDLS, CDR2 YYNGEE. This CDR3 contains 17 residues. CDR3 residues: CASSVEAEGGRLTEAFF. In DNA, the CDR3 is TGTGCCAGCAGCGTAGAGGCAGAAGGGGGGCGATTGACTGAAGCTTTCTTT.

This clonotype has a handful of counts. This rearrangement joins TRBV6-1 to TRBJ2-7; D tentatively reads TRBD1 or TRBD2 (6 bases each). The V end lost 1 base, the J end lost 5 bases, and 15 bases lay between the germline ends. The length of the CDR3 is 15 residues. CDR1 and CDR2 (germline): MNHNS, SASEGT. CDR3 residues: CASSEGRGRLHEQYV. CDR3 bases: TGTGCCAGCAGTGAAGGCCGGGGGCGGCTACACGAGCAGTACGTC.

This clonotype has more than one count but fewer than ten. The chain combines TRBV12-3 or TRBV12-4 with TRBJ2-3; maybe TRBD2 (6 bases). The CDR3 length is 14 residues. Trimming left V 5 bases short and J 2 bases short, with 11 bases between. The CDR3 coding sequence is TGTGCCAGCAGTCCGACTAGTATCACAGATACGCAGTATTTT. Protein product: CASSPTSITDTQYF.

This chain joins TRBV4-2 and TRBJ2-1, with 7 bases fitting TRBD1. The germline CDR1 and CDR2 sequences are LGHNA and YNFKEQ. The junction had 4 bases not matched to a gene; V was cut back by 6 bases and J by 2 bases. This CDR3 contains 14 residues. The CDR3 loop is CASRPQGAYNEQFF. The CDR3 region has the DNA TGTGCCAGCAGGCCTCAGGGGGCCTACAATGAGCAGTTCTTC.

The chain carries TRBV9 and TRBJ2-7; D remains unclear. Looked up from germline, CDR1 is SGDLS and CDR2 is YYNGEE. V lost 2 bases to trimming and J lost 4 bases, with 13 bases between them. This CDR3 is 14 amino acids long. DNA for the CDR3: TGTGCCAGCAGCGTCGACTGGGGTGAATACGAGCAGTACTTC. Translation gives CASSVDWGEYEQYF.

The CDR3 sequence is CASSEGTYRDYGYTF. The DNA for the CDR3 is TGTGCCAGCAGTGAAGGGACTTATAGGGACTATGGCTACACCTTC. V and J are TRBV6-1 and TRBJ1-2, with no clear D. Looked up from germline, CDR1 is MNHNS and CDR2 is SASEGT. V was trimmed by 1 base and J by 3 bases, leaving 12 bases between them. The CDR3 loop spans 15 amino acids.

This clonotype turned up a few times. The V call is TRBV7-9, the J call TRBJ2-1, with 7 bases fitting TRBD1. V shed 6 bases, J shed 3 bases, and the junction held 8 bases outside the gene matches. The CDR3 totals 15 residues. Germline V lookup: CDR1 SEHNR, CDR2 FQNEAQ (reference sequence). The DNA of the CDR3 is TGTGCCAGCAGTACCGACAGGGTAGGCTACAATGAGCAGTTCTTC. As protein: CASSTDRVGYNEQFF.

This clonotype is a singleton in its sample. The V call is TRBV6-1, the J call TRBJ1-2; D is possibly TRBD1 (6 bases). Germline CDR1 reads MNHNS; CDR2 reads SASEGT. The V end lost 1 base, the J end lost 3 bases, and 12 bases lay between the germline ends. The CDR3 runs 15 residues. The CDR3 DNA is TGTGCCAGCAGTGAAGATCCAGGGGAGCACTATGGCTACACCTTC. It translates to CASSEDPGEHYGYTF.

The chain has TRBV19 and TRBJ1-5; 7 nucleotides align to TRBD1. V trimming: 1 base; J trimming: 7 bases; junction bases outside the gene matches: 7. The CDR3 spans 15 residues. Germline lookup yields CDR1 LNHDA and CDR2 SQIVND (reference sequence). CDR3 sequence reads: CASSIGTGGGQPQHF. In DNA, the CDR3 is TGTGCCAGTAGTATAGGGACAGGCGGCGGACAGCCCCAGCATTTT.

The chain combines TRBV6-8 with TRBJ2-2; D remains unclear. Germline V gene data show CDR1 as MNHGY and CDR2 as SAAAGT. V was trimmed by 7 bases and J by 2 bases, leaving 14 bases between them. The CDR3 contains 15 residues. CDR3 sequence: CASNLLHLNTGELFF. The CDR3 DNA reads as TGTGCCAGCAATCTCTTGCACCTCAACACCGGGGAGCTGTTTTTT.

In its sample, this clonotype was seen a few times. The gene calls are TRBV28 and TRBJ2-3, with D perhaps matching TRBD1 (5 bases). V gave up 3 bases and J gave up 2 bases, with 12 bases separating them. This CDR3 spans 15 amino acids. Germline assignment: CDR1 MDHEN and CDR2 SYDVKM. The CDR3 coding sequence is TGTGCCAGCAGTTTTAGGGGATACTTCACAGATACGCAGTATTTT. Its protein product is CASSFRGYFTDTQYF.